This T cell receptor beta chain was identified in a study of blood T cell repertoires in COVID-19. Study-wide context: Spain, Italy and the United States supplied samples that represented acute and convalescent COVID-19. PBMCs, B-cell-depleted T cells, or T cells were the source of the cDNA or gDNA that made up the material.

CDR3 length: 14 amino acids. Germline lookup yields CDR1 MNHEY and CDR2 SVGAGI. Trimming took 7 bases from V and 3 from J, leaving 12 bases between them. Original processing notes: Estimation of nucleated cell counts relied on the amplification of reference gene primers. The table came from immunoSEQ multiplex PCR; TCRdb's copy has only in-frame clones and leaves some out. Clonal size and the V and J genes are those of that table, whereas D and trimming came from the DNA. The table has around 260,000 clones, about 87% seen once. The sample consisted of peripheral blood. This TCR was recovered from a man aged 55 to 70 who had recovered from COVID-19. The chain carries TRBV6-5 and TRBJ1-4; a possible D gene is TRBD1 (6 bases). CDR3 DNA: TGTGCCAGCAAAACAGGGTGGGCTAATGAAAAACTGTTTTTT. It codes for CASKTGWANEKLFF.